These T cell receptor beta chains were read from a single sample in a study of cytomegalovirus exposure and HLA in healthy donors. Sequenced by immunoSEQ multiplex PCR; TCRdb stores in-frame clones only, minus some. The data contain roughly 130,000 clones, roughly 80% of them singletons. Specimen: PBMCs. The receptors were sampled from a man aged 30 to 39 in good health and CMV-seronegative. Each CDR3 is given with its conserved first and last residue. Fields, in order: clone size, V gene, D gene, J gene, CDR3 DNA, CDR3 protein. D genes are given only for firm matches. Size values are once, few and many counts, or a class for expanded clones, and some rows have none.

abundance: .; v_gene: TRBV11-3; d_gene: TRBD2; j_gene: TRBJ2-3; CDR3nt: TGTGCCAGCAGCTTAGCACTAGCGGGGGGCACAGATACGCAGTATTTT; CDR3aa: CASSLALAGGTDTQYF
abundance: .; v_gene: TRBV18; d_gene: TRBD2; j_gene: TRBJ2-7; CDR3nt: TGTGCCAGCTCAGCTCTAGCGGCCGACTACGAGCAGTACTTC; CDR3aa: CASSALAADYEQYF
abundance: .; v_gene: TRBV27; d_gene: .; j_gene: TRBJ2-7; CDR3nt: TGTGCCAGCAGTTTTTTCTCGGGATATAACGAGCAGTACTTC; CDR3aa: CASSFFSGYNEQYF
abundance: once; v_gene: TRBV5-1; d_gene: .; j_gene: TRBJ2-5; CDR3nt: TGCGCCAGCAGCTCCCGGGAGGGGGCGGGAGAGACCCAGTACTTC; CDR3aa: CASSSREGAGETQYF
abundance: few; v_gene: TRBV4-3; d_gene: .; j_gene: TRBJ2-6; CDR3nt: TGCGCCAGCAGCCAAGAGACAGGCTCTGGGGCCAACGGCCTGACTTTC; CDR3aa: CASSQETGSGANGLTF
abundance: once; v_gene: TRBV4-1; d_gene: .; j_gene: TRBJ2-3; CDR3nt: TGCGCCAGCAGTGTCAGGGGAGAGGAAATAGATACGCAGTATTTT; CDR3aa: CASSVRGEEIDTQYF
abundance: .; v_gene: TRBV28; d_gene: .; j_gene: TRBJ2-7; CDR3nt: TGTGCCAGCAGTTCCACAGGATACTCCTACGAGCAGTACTTC; CDR3aa: CASSSTGYSYEQYF
abundance: .; v_gene: TRBV27; d_gene: .; j_gene: TRBJ2-1; CDR3nt: TGTGCCAGCAGTTTACAAAACTCCTACAATGAGCAGTTCTTC; CDR3aa: CASSLQNSYNEQFF
abundance: .; v_gene: TRBV19; d_gene: .; j_gene: TRBJ2-6; CDR3nt: TGTGCCAGTAGTCGAATCACCTGGGGGGGACATATCTCTGGGGCCAACGTCCTGACTTTC; CDR3aa: CASSRITWGGHISGANVLTF
abundance: .; v_gene: TRBV6-6; d_gene: TRBD1; j_gene: TRBJ2-3; CDR3nt: TGTGCCAGCAGGCCTGACAGGGCAAGCACAGATACGCAGTATTTT; CDR3aa: CASRPDRASTDTQYF
abundance: .; v_gene: TRBV5-4; d_gene: .; j_gene: TRBJ2-5; CDR3nt: TGTGCCAGCAGCTTGGCTGGCGGGGTTGAGACCCAGTACTTC; CDR3aa: CASSLAGGVETQYF
abundance: .; v_gene: TRBV15; d_gene: .; j_gene: TRBJ2-5; CDR3nt: TGTGCCACTGGGGCCAACCGCTATCAAGAGACCCAGTACTTC; CDR3aa: CATGANRYQETQYF
abundance: .; v_gene: TRBV7-8; d_gene: TRBD1; j_gene: TRBJ1-2; CDR3nt: TGTGCCAGCAGCTTAGCGCGGGGGACAGGCTATGGCTACACCTTC; CDR3aa: CASSLARGTGYGYTF
abundance: .; v_gene: TRBV6-1; d_gene: .; j_gene: TRBJ2-2; CDR3nt: TGTGCCAGCAGTGTATGGGCCAGTACCGGGGAGCTGTTTTTT; CDR3aa: CASSVWASTGELFF
abundance: .; v_gene: TRBV7-8; d_gene: .; j_gene: TRBJ2-7; CDR3nt: TGTTCCAGCAAGCAGGGGCCGGCATACGAGCAGTACTTC; CDR3aa: CSSKQGPAYEQYF
abundance: .; v_gene: TRBV2; d_gene: .; j_gene: TRBJ1-4; CDR3nt: TGTGCCAGTCGAGGTGCGGTTGAAAAACTGTTTTTT; CDR3aa: CASRGAVEKLFF
abundance: .; v_gene: TRBV5-4; d_gene: .; j_gene: TRBJ1-6; CDR3nt: TGTGCCAGCAGCTTTCGGACGGGCAGGGCCGGCGCTGGTTCACCCCTCCACTTT; CDR3aa: CASSFRTGRAGAGSPLHF
abundance: .; v_gene: TRBV2; d_gene: .; j_gene: TRBJ2-2; CDR3nt: TGTGCCAGCAGTCTAACAGGGTTTTTGAACACCGGGGAGCTGTTTTTT; CDR3aa: CASSLTGFLNTGELFF